These 9 T cell receptor beta chains came from one sample sequenced in a study of cytomegalovirus exposure and HLA in healthy donors. The PCR employed 60 Vbeta primers together with 13 Jbeta primers. TCRdb's copy holds only in-frame clones and misses some; the assay was immunoSEQ multiplex PCR. The table lists about 100,000 clones, around 63% of them singletons. Sequences were obtained from PBMCs. The receptors originated from a human donor in good health.

The rearrangement joins TRBV27 to TRBJ2-3; maybe TRBD1 (5 bases). Trimming removed 0 bases from V and 0 bases from J, with 13 bases in between. Per the germline V gene, CDR1 is MNHEY and CDR2 is SMNVEV (reference sequence). The CDR3 is 17 amino acids. The CDR3 loop is CASSLSAYRPSTDTQYF. Here the CDR3 DNA reads TGTGCCAGCAGTTTATCGGCTTACAGGCCTAGCACAGATACGCAGTATTTT.

The table lists this clone with a count of one. The CDR3 sequence: CASSPLGASTDTQYF. CDR3 in DNA: TGCGCCAGCAGCCCCCTGGGCGCCAGCACAGATACGCAGTATTTT. The rearrangement joins TRBV5-1 to TRBJ2-3, with D unresolved. The germline V gene has CDR1 SGHRS and CDR2 YFSETQ. The CDR3 runs to 15 residues. V lost 4 bases to trimming and J lost 0 bases, with 12 bases between them. Variable domain in full (rest from reference TRBV5-1 and TRBJ2-3): KAGVTQTPRYLIKTRGQQVTLSCSPISGHRSVSWYQQTPGQGLQFLFEYFSETQRNKGNFPGRFSGRQFSNSRSEMNVSTLELGDSALYLCASSPLGASTDTQYFGPGTRLTVL.

The chain employs TRBV30 and TRBJ2-1; 12 bases agree with TRBD2. The CDR3 sequence is 17 residues long. Germline V gene data show CDR1 as GTSNPN and CDR2 as SVGIG (reference sequence). With V trimmed by 2 bases and J by 6 bases, 11 bases remained unmatched. CDR3 DNA sequence: TGTGCCTGGAGTCCCCTTGGGCTAGCGGGAGGGAGCAATGAGCAGTTCTTC. This codes for CAWSPLGLAGGSNEQFF.

The rearrangement links TRBV21-1 to TRBJ2-7; the table names TRBD1, a call not compared with the DNA. TRBV21-1 is a pseudogene. The CDR3 totals 14 residues. The CDR3 loop is CASSKVGAHYEQYF. CDR3 nucleotide sequence: TGTGCCAGCAGCAAAGTGGGGGCCCACTACGAGCAGTACTTC.

This clone was counted once. The sample has other DNA sequences that encode this CDR3 too. The chain is built from TRBV6-1 and TRBJ1-4; D might be TRBD1 (6 bases). CDR1 is MNHNS, CDR2 SASEGT, per germline. With 3 bases removed from V and 8 bases from J, the gap between germline ends came to 13 bases. CDR3 length equals 14 residues. Here the CDR3 reads CASSEGTSSEKLFF. DNA of the CDR3: TGTGCCAGCAGTGAGGGGACAAGTTCGGAAAAACTGTTTTTT.

The chain has TRBV9 and TRBJ2-2; 7 bases align to TRBD1. In germline, CDR1 is SGDLS, CDR2 YYNGEE. The CDR3 spans 15 residues. Germline trimming cut 4 bases from V and 2 bases from J; bases unmatched to any gene: 5. In DNA form, the CDR3 reads TGTGCCAGCAGCTCCCGACAGGGAAACACCGGGGAGCTGTTTTTT. Protein: CASSSRQGNTGELFF.

The V call is TRBV27, the J call TRBJ2-3; D gene ambiguous. Germline CDR1 reads MNHEY; CDR2 reads SMNVEV (reference sequence). The germline V and J ends were trimmed by 8 bases and 2 bases, with 14 bases remaining between them. The CDR3 has 14 amino acids. CDR3 region: CASHQNINTDTQYF. In DNA form, the CDR3 reads TGTGCCAGCCATCAAAACATAAACACAGATACGCAGTATTTT.

V usage is TRBV7-2 and J usage is TRBJ2-5; 13 bases align to TRBD2. Looked up from germline, CDR1 is SGHTA and CDR2 is FQGNSA. This CDR3 comprises 19 residues. With 2 bases clipped from V and 3 bases from J, the junction kept 12 bases outside the gene matches. Written as DNA, the CDR3 is TGTGCCAGCAGCTTACGAGGCGGGACTAGCGGGATAAAGGAAGAGACCCAGTACTTC. Encoded protein: CASSLRGGTSGIKEETQYF.

This sequence joins TRBV7-9 and TRBJ2-3; D may be TRBD1 (5 bases). V was cut by 5 bases and J by 5 bases, with 5 bases left in between. CDR3 size: 11 residues. The germline V gene encodes CDR1 SEHNR and CDR2 FQNEAQ (reference sequence). The CDR3 region is CASSGQDTQYF. CDR3 nucleotides: TGTGCCAGCAGCGGACAAGATACGCAGTATTTT.